A selection of T cell receptor beta chains follows, all from one sample in a study of PD-1 blockade in classical Hodgkin lymphoma. Sequencing was performed with immunoSEQ multiplex PCR; in TCRdb, only in-frame clones are kept and a portion is missing. The table shows 35,000 to 50,000 clones, with around 69% occurring only once. The source material was peripheral blood mononuclear cells (PBMCs), sampled before the fourth cycle of nivolumab. The receptors come from a human donor with classical Hodgkin lymphoma. Each CDR3 is given with its conserved first and last residue. Fields, in order: V gene, D gene, clone size, J gene, CDR3 protein, CDR3 DNA. The D gene is left open where the match is weak. Only part of the rows carry a size: once, few, many, or a class if the clone is expanded.

>TRBV6-5|NA|NA|TRBJ1-6
CASTEILEIDSPLHF
TGTGCCAGCACCGAAATATTGGAGATAGATTCACCCCTCCACTTT
>TRBV2|NA|NA|TRBJ2-7
CASSEADYEQYF
TGTGCCAGCAGTGAAGCAGACTACGAGCAGTACTTC
>TRBV25-1|NA|NA|TRBJ1-1
CASSKGRWENTEAFF
TGTGCCAGCAGTAAAGGGCGCTGGGAGAACACTGAAGCTTTCTTT
>TRBV7-3|NA|NA|TRBJ2-3
CASSADWSTDTQYF
TGTGCCAGCAGCGCCGATTGGAGCACAGATACGCAGTATTTT
>TRBV28|NA|NA|TRBJ2-7
CASSSQDRYYEQYF
TGTGCCAGCAGTTCCCAGGACAGATACTACGAGCAGTACTTC
>TRBV19|TRBD1|NA|TRBJ1-2
CASSMNRDRGYGYTF
TGTGCCAGTAGTATGAACCGGGACAGGGGTTATGGCTACACCTTC
>TRBV2|TRBD2|NA|TRBJ2-7
CATQTSGVSYEQYF
TGTGCCACCCAGACTAGCGGGGTCTCCTACGAGCAGTACTTC
>TRBV5-8|TRBD1|few|TRBJ2-3
CASSGRTGLTDTQYF
TGTGCCAGCAGCGGTCGGACAGGGCTCACAGATACGCAGTATTTT
>TRBV9|NA|NA|TRBJ2-1
CASSVGSLVHNEQFF
TGTGCCAGCAGCGTTGGTTCGTTGGTTCACAATGAGCAGTTCTTC
>TRBV10-3|TRBD2|NA|TRBJ2-2
CAISDPPGGLAGELFF
TGTGCCATCAGTGACCCCCCGGGGGGGTTGGCCGGGGAGCTGTTTTTT
>TRBV4-3|NA|once|TRBJ1-6
CASSQDLREGALGSYNSPLHF
TGCGCCAGCAGCCAAGATCTTCGGGAGGGAGCCCTGGGCTCCTATAATTCACCCCTCCACTTT
>TRBV4-1|TRBD2|few|TRBJ2-1
CASSPLAGTSYNEQFF
TGCGCCAGCAGCCCACTAGCGGGAACCTCCTACAATGAGCAGTTCTTC
>TRBV4-1|NA|medium-sized|TRBJ1-3
CASSQGPIGNTIYF
TGCGCCAGCAGCCAAGGGCCCATCGGAAACACCATATATTTT
>TRBV9|TRBD1|few|TRBJ1-1
CASSVHGQGNTEAFF
TGTGCCAGCAGCGTACATGGACAGGGAAACACTGAAGCTTTCTTT
>TRBV11-1|NA|NA|TRBJ2-5
CASSHPDEGRETQYF
TGTGCCAGCAGCCACCCCGACGAGGGACGGGAGACCCAGTACTTC
>TRBV6-1|NA|few|TRBJ1-5
CASVSFLNQPQHF
TGTGCCAGCGTAAGCTTCCTCAATCAGCCCCAGCATTTT
>TRBV12-5|TRBD1|NA|TRBJ1-1
CASGWTGRDTEAFF
TGTGCTAGTGGTTGGACAGGGAGGGACACTGAAGCTTTCTTT
>TRBV7-8|NA|NA|TRBJ1-2
CASSPDLPGSYTF
TGTGCCAGCAGCCCAGACCTACCGGGAAGCTACACCTTC
>TRBV7-2|NA|NA|TRBJ1-2
CASSLDGYNYGYTF
TGTGCCAGCAGCTTAGATGGCTACAACTATGGCTACACCTTC
>TRBV6-5|NA|medium-sized|TRBJ1-5
CASRFLREGPQHF
TGTGCCAGCAGATTCCTCAGGGAGGGGCCCCAGCATTTT
>TRBV5-8|TRBD2|NA|TRBJ2-5
CASSFFGRGGRETQYF
TGTGCCAGCAGCTTTTTTGGGCGGGGGGGCCGAGAGACCCAGTACTTC
>TRBV7-8|TRBD1|NA|TRBJ2-7
CASSDPPGGSYEQYF
TGTGCCAGCAGCGATCCTCCAGGGGGATCCTACGAGCAGTACTTC
>TRBV18|TRBD2|NA|TRBJ2-5
CASSPSLAGREETQYF
TGTGCCAGCTCACCATCACTAGCGGGGAGAGAAGAGACCCAGTACTTC
>TRBV21-1|NA|NA|TRBJ2-1
CASSKEGSKLFNEQFF
TGTGCCAGCAGCAAAGAAGGGAGTAAGTTGTTTAATGAGCAGTTCTTC
>TRBV5-4|TRBD2|NA|TRBJ2-5
CASSLGSGGASKTQYF
TGTGCCAGCAGCTTGGGAAGCGGGGGGGCCTCAAAGACCCAGTACTTC
>TRBV10-3|NA|NA|TRBJ1-4
CAISVGRSATNEKLFF
TGTGCCATCAGTGTGGGGCGATCCGCAACTAATGAAAAACTGTTTTTT
>TRBV7-9|NA|medium-sized|TRBJ2-7
CASSPGQQGQYF
TGTGCCAGCAGCCCGGGACAACAGGGGCAGTACTTC
>TRBV2|TRBD1|NA|TRBJ2-7
CASMDRDYYEQYF
TGTGCCAGCATGGACAGGGATTATTACGAGCAGTACTTC
>TRBV7-2|NA|NA|TRBJ2-2
CASSLKGGSGGELFF
TGTGCCAGCAGCTTGAAAGGGGGATCTGGCGGGGAGCTGTTTTTT
>TRBV4-3|NA|few|TRBJ2-5
CASSQDVDLPLGTQYF
TGCGCCAGCAGCCAAGATGTAGATCTACCCCTTGGGACCCAGTACTTC
>TRBV28|NA|NA|TRBJ1-4
CASSFVSGDNEKLFF
TGTGCCAGCAGTTTTGTTTCAGGGGATAATGAAAAACTGTTTTTT
>TRBV11-2|NA|few|TRBJ2-5
CASSLWSSGAQETQYF
TGTGCCAGCAGCTTATGGTCGTCGGGGGCTCAAGAGACCCAGTACTTC
>TRBV11-3|NA|NA|TRBJ2-1
CASSLGGGGNEQFF
TGTGCCAGCAGCTTAGGCGGAGGGGGCAATGAGCAGTTCTTC
>TRBV7-3|NA|NA|TRBJ2-7
CASSLSAGDFYEQYF
TGTGCCAGCAGCTTAAGTGCAGGGGATTTCTACGAGCAGTACTTC
>TRBV6-6|TRBD1|NA|TRBJ2-3
CASTDRAYTDTQYF
TGTGCCAGCACCGACAGGGCTTACACAGATACGCAGTATTTT
>TRBV4-1|NA|NA|TRBJ1-2
CASSQRTDVNYGYTF
TGCGCCAGCAGCCAAAGGACCGACGTCAACTATGGCTACACCTTC
>TRBV10-2|TRBD2|NA|TRBJ2-2
CASRLWGGTGELFF
TGCGCCAGCAGGCTTTGGGGGGGGACCGGGGAGCTGTTTTTT
>TRBV6-5|NA|NA|TRBJ2-5
CATATVQETQYF
TGTGCCACCGCGACAGTCCAAGAGACCCAGTACTTC
>TRBV6-5|NA|NA|TRBJ1-2
CASSYLGTDYGYTF
TGTGCCAGCAGTTACCTGGGGACGGACTATGGCTACACCTTC
>TRBV6-5|NA|NA|TRBJ2-7
CASSYNGGSAEQYF
TGTGCCAGCAGCTACAACGGAGGCTCAGCCGAGCAGTACTTC
>TRBV19|NA|NA|TRBJ2-4
CASSIAKVGEWNIQYF
TGTGCCAGTAGTATAGCGAAGGTAGGGGAATGGAACATTCAGTACTTC
>TRBV27|TRBD2|NA|TRBJ2-4
CASSLSGGEQYF
TGTGCCAGCAGTTTATCCGGGGGGGAACAGTACTTC
>TRBV13|TRBD2|NA|TRBJ2-3
CASSDGGSPQYF
TGTGCCAGCAGCGACGGGGGGAGCCCTCAGTATTTT
>TRBV13|TRBD1|NA|TRBJ1-2
CASSAPDRATYGYTF
TGTGCCAGCAGCGCCCCCGACAGGGCTACCTATGGCTACACCTTC
>TRBV6-6|TRBD2|NA|TRBJ2-7
CASSYSSGAYEQYF
TGTGCCAGCAGTTATTCTAGCGGGGCCTACGAGCAGTACTTC
>TRBV6-5|TRBD2|NA|TRBJ2-4
CASSYDVAGGENIQYF
TGTGCCAGCAGTTACGATGTGGCTGGGGGGGAAAACATTCAGTACTTC
>TRBV5-6|NA|NA|TRBJ1-4
CASSSLSQLFATNEKLFF
TGTGCCAGCAGCTCACTTTCCCAGCTCTTTGCAACTAATGAAAAACTGTTTTTT
>TRBV10-1|NA|NA|TRBJ1-2
CASRQYLSYGYTF
TGCGCCAGCAGACAGTACCTTAGCTATGGCTACACCTTC